The 13 T cell receptor beta chains reported below all come from one sample, sequenced in a study of OX40 agonist ivuxolimab in advanced cancers. TCRdb keeps only in-frame clones here, not all; method: immunoSEQ multiplex PCR. The sample shows 60,000 to 85,000 clones, approximately 95% of them seen only once. This specimen consisted of CD4+ or CD8+ T cells sorted from blood, obtained in a trial of the OX40 agonist ivuxolimab. The receptors were sampled from an adult with an advanced solid tumor such as melanoma, head and neck, liver or kidney cancer.

This chain uses TRBV2 with TRBJ2-1, with TRBD1 as a possible D gene (6 bases). Trimming pared 11 bases from V and 5 bases from J, leaving 16 bases between. The CDR3 runs 13 residues. Germline-derived CDR1 and CDR2 are SNHLY and FYNNEI. In nucleotides, the CDR3 is TGTGCCGTTCCCGCCCGGGACAACAATGAGCAGTTCTTC. This encodes CAVPARDNNEQFF.

V is TRBV19 and J is TRBJ2-1; D is unresolved. The CDR3 spans 12 residues. From germline, CDR1 is LNHDA and CDR2 SQIVND (reference sequence). Deletions cut 7 bases from V and 7 bases from J, with 11 bases between. The CDR3 DNA is TGTGCCAGTACTGAAGGAGCGAATGAGCAGTTCTTC. Protein product: CASTEGANEQFF. The whole variable domain, remainder taken from reference TRBV19 and TRBJ2-1, is DGGITQSPKYLFRKEGQNVTLSCEQNLNHDAMYWYRQDPGQGLRLIYYSQIVNDFQKGDIAEGYSVSREKKESFPLTVTSAQKNPTAFYLCASTEGANEQFFGPGTRLTVL.

V usage is TRBV19 and J usage is TRBJ2-7, with 8 bases fitting TRBD2. The CDR3 is 16 residues long. The germline V gene encodes CDR1 LNHDA and CDR2 SQIVND (reference sequence). Trimming cost V 3 bases and J 0 bases; bases outside gene matches: 7. The CDR3 loop is CASSMGLAGSSYEQYF. CDR3 in DNA: TGTGCCAGTAGTATGGGGCTAGCGGGTAGCTCCTACGAGCAGTACTTC.

This chain links TRBV7-2 with TRBJ2-5, with D uncertain. This CDR3 comprises 12 residues. V dropped 5 bases and J dropped 8 bases, with 12 bases sitting between them. The germline V gene encodes CDR1 SGHTA and CDR2 FQGNSA. The CDR3, as DNA: TGTGCCAGCAGCGCAGGCCCCGAAACCCAGTACTTC. Its protein product is CASSAGPETQYF.

V is TRBV7-2 and J is TRBJ2-5; 8 bases agree with TRBD1. V lost 0 bases, J lost 1 base, and 10 bases stayed unmatched. The CDR3 length is 18 residues. The germline V gene has CDR1 SGHTA and CDR2 FQGNSA. CDR3 coding DNA: TGTGCCAGCAGCTTAGCGCTCCGGACAGGGATTGGCCAAGAGACCCAGTACTTC. As protein: CASSLALRTGIGQETQYF.

The rearrangement links TRBV23-1 to TRBJ1-2, with a possible D match to TRBD1 (5 bases). TRBV23-1 carries the ORF label, with uncertain function. CDR3 length equals 14 residues. Trimming stripped 0 bases from V and 5 bases from J, with 10 bases between. Written as DNA, the CDR3 is TGCGCCAGCAGTCAATCGGGGGGGTGTTATGGCTACACCTTC. Protein sequence: CASSQSGGCYGYTF.

This chain uses TRBV6-5 with TRBJ2-1; TRBD2 is a possible D gene (5 bases). The ends were cut back, 6 bases at V and 7 bases at J, with 13 bases in the middle. From germline, CDR1 is MNHEY and CDR2 SVGAGI. The CDR3 loop spans 13 amino acids. CDR3 protein: CASSPTRINEQFF. The CDR3 DNA reads TGTGCCAGCAGCCCCACTAGGATTAATGAGCAGTTCTTC.

This chain uses TRBV4-3 with TRBJ2-5; D is unclear. The CDR3 has 13 residues. Germline CDR1 reads LGHNA; CDR2 reads YSLEER. Trimming shortened V by 0 bases and J by 5 bases, and 7 bases separated the two germline ends. For the CDR3, the DNA is TGCGCCAGCAGCCAAGAACAGCGCGAGACCCAGTACTTC. It specifies CASSQEQRETQYF.

The chain combines TRBV2 with TRBJ2-7; 9 bases are shared with TRBD1. Per the germline V gene, CDR1 is SNHLY and CDR2 is FYNNEI. The V segment lost 8 bases and the J segment 3 bases; nucleotides outside the gene matches: 5. The CDR3 loop spans 13 amino acids. DNA of the CDR3: TGTGCCAGCGTAACAGGGGGCCTCTACGAGCAGTACTTC. Translated, it gives CASVTGGLYEQYF.

The chain recombines TRBV28 with TRBJ2-1; 10 bases match TRBD1. V lost 2 bases, J lost 4 bases, and 5 bases stayed unmatched. Germline V gene lookup returns CDR1 MDHEN and CDR2 SYDVKM. The CDR3 sequence is 16 residues long. The CDR3 reads CASSLPRDRGYNEQFF. DNA for the CDR3: TGTGCCAGCAGTTTACCCCGGGACAGGGGATACAATGAGCAGTTCTTC. The variable domain in full, with the rest retrieved from reference TRBV28 and TRBJ2-1, is DVKVTQSSRYLVKRTGEKVFLECVQDMDHENMFWYRQDPGLGLRLIYFSYDVKMKEKGDIPEGYSVSREKKERFSLILESASTNQTSMYLCASSLPRDRGYNEQFFGPGTRLTVL.

V usage is TRBV10-3 and J usage is TRBJ2-7; 9 positions match TRBD1. J gave up 3 bases and V 6 bases, and 6 bases lay outside the gene matches. Germline V gene sequence: CDR1 ENHRY, CDR2 SYGVKD. The CDR3 runs to 14 residues. Here the CDR3 reads CAIRPGQGIYEQYF. The CDR3 region has the DNA TGTGCCATCAGACCGGGACAGGGAATCTACGAGCAGTACTTC.

V usage is TRBV28 and J usage is TRBJ1-5; D unclear. This CDR3 contains 16 residues. The germline V gene has CDR1 MDHEN and CDR2 SYDVKM. V was pared by 1 base and J by 5 bases, with 15 bases between. The CDR3 is CASSLLGQRHYQPQHF. The CDR3 DNA reads as TGTGCCAGCAGTTTATTAGGCCAGCGGCACTATCAGCCCCAGCATTTT.

V gene TRBV9 combines with J gene TRBJ2-7; perhaps D is TRBD1 or TRBD2 (5 bases each). Trimming removed 4 bases at V and 4 bases at J, with 9 bases between. The V gene's germline CDR1 is SGDLS and CDR2 YYNGEE. CDR3 length equals 12 residues. CDR3 DNA: TGTGCCAGCAGCCGGGACGGATACGAGCAGTACTTC. It yields the protein CASSRDGYEQYF. The whole variable domain, remainder taken from reference TRBV9 and TRBJ2-7, is DSGVTQTPKHLITATGQRVTLRCSPRSGDLSVYWYQQSLDQGLQFLIQYYNGEERAKGNILERFSAQQFPDLHSELNLSSLELGDSALYFCASSRDGYEQYFGPGTRLTVT.